This T cell receptor beta chain was retrieved from a study of blood T cell repertoires in COVID-19 (dated by TCRdb to 2018 to 2021). Regarding the research as a whole: Samples covering the acute and convalescent phases of COVID-19 were provided by collaborators in the United States, Italy and Spain. The repertoires were released in a freely available public database intended as a resource for research on the immune response to SARS-CoV-2. The samples were drawn from the first 160 participants of the ongoing ImmuneRACE study and from more than 1,000 subjects provided by 6 global collaborators. The sample metadata nearly always contained a de-identified subject ID, COVID-19 status, age in years and sex. Subjects who had been exposed to COVID-19, were actively infected with it, or had recovered from it provided the deeply sampled blood TCRbeta repertoires that made up the dataset. The material from the prospective study consisted of cDNA or gDNA derived from T cells, B-cell-depleted T cells, or PBMCs. Where available, HLA class I and class II types were taken from metadata supplied by the sample provider and were not determined by assay-based typing.

Trimming removed 0 bases from V and 4 bases from J, leaving 15 bases between the germline ends. The CDR3 has 16 amino acids, counting the end cysteine and phenylalanine. The retained sequence is limited to the CDR3, 48 bases, with the frame set at the first base. From the germline V gene, CDR1 is SGHRS and CDR2 is YFSETQ. Enrolling through a virtual design, the prospective study's participants ranged in age from roughly 18 to 95 years and lived across roughly 23 United States geographic areas. In the prospective study, participants were assigned to cohorts based on the clinical history participants reported in a screening survey and a study questionnaire. For ImmuneRACE Cohort 3, a participant was defined as recovered based on two consecutive negative NP/OP PCR tests, clearance by a healthcare professional, or resolution of symptoms. Each participant in the prospective study had whole blood, serum and a nasopharyngeal or oropharyngeal swab collected by mobile phlebotomists. Prospective study participants could optionally give additional blood draws and questionnaires over an approximately 2-month period. Before DNA extraction, prospective study blood samples were shipped either frozen or at room temperature.

Worth noting for this clone: Its antigen is currently not known. No base-level quality is on record; no much larger clone is a single base apart.

TCRbeta CDR3 regions were amplified from genomic DNA by means of the immunoSEQ Assay, a bias-controlled multiplex PCR. Per the authors' processing: Within the assay, amplification of reference gene primers was used to estimate how many nucleated cells each sample contained. To quantify the absolute abundance of each unique TCRbeta CDR3 rearrangement, sequence reads were collapsed and filtered. For each sample, productive Simpson clonality was calculated as the square root of Simpson's diversity index over productive rearrangements. Held by TCRdb, this immuneACCESS table contains in-frame sequences only and omits some clones. Under half of the omission traces to an unresolved V gene where checked; the cause of the rest is unknown. The D gene and trimming were derived from the DNA, and the V and J assignments and clone size from that table. The sample table contains under 500,000 clones; only one count was recorded for approximately 92% of them. The top ten constitute 0.95% to 1.2% of the sample.

Overall results and qualifications from the work: How much clinical and demographic metadata was included differed by source and by participant, and the metadata was provided uncurated.

The V and J segments used are TRBV5-1 and TRBJ2-3; possibly the D gene is TRBD1, per 6 matching bases. This TCR derives from a young man who had recovered from COVID-19. What was sequenced was PBMCs or T cells enriched from blood (not recorded which). DNA sequence: TGCGCCAGCAGCTTGGGGGACACCTCTTGGGCAGATACGCAGTATTTT. It encodes CASSLGDTSWADTQYF.